This T cell receptor (beta chain) was sequenced for a study of cytomegalovirus exposure and HLA in healthy donors. Study-level information: The approximately 120 validation repertoires and the approximately 700 first-cohort repertoires shared a platform, a later analysis reported.

The data were produced by immunoSEQ multiplex PCR, yet TCRdb's version contains in-frame clones alone and is incomplete. The profile covers about 180,000 clones, with around nine tenths appearing a single time and approximately 2.6% taken by the ten largest. This clone was observed a single time. CDR3 length: 17 residues. V lost 2 bases and J lost 3, with 19 bases in between. V usage is TRBV6-7 and J usage is TRBJ2-5; tentative D call: TRBD1 (6 bases). TRBV6-7 is given ORF status, its function remaining uncertain. This clonotype was obtained from a man aged 18 to 29 in good health and CMV-seropositive. Sequenced input: PBMCs. CDR3 sequence reads: CASSYPATVRGEETQYF. As DNA, the CDR3 is TGTGCCAGCAGTTACCCAGCCACCGTCAGGGGAGAAGAGACCCAGTACTTC.